This T cell receptor beta chain was documented in a study of tumor-infiltrating lymphocytes in primary liver carcinoma (dated by TCRdb to 2017 to 2019). About the full investigation: Of the five patients (three men and two women, aged 30 to 69 years), four had hepatocellular carcinoma and one had combined HCC and intrahepatic cholangiocarcinoma. Tumors of the five patients were stage T1-T3 N0M0 with maximum diameters of roughly 4.2 to 11 cm. Each sample produced about 3.5 to 8 million productive TCRbeta reads, and read depth showed no significant difference between tissue types. For each liver tumor, the study sampled five regions along with adjacent normal tissue and blood, and applied TCRbeta repertoire sequencing, expression microarrays and whole-exome sequencing. A total of roughly 35 specimens from 5 patients went through TCRbeta repertoire sequencing, namely 25 tumor regions, 5 adjacent noncancerous liver tissues and 5 peripheral blood samples. Technical replicate repertoires showed high reproducibility, with mean shared-clone rates around 0.91 and correlation coefficients above 0.95.

Using a constant-region primer and ProtoScript II reverse transcriptase, TCRbeta-specific cDNA was reverse-transcribed from about 0.45 ug total RNA. Three nested multiplex PCR rounds, following a slightly modified ARM-PCR procedure, were used to build the TCRbeta libraries. Each of the first two PCR rounds ran for about 10 cycles using multiplex TRBV1-TRBV30 forward primers together with a Cbeta reverse primer. Sample barcodes and Illumina adapters were added in a final 25-cycle PCR with Deep VentR polymerase. Before sequencing, amplicons of 200-500 bp were gel-purified using a QIAquick gel extraction kit. An Illumina HiSeq 2500 was used to sequence the TCRbeta amplicons with 250-bp paired-end reads. Per the authors' processing: To recover full CDR3 sequences, reads were quality-trimmed using Trimmomatic v0.33 and paired reads were then merged using FLASH v1.2.11. V, D and J germline segments were assigned to the rearranged TCRbeta sequences by MiGEC v1.2.1b. Clonotype statistics, along with Shannon-Wiener diversity indices, were calculated using VDJtools v1.0.0. To reduce sampling bias, subsequent analyses other than the diversity analysis used only the 250 most abundant clonotypes in each sample. Using fastp trimming at Q25 and MiXCR clonotype assembly, TCRdb reanalyzed the public sequencing data and kept in-frame beta chains. Duplicate CDR3 protein sequences are folded into a single record with the most common DNA and genes. TCRdb, rather than the study authors, made the V and J calls. This sample gives around 120,000 distinct CDR3 sequences in total; around 70% of them show up just once. The top ten clones comprise over 8% of the sample.

The paper's findings and limits, for the study overall: Only the TCR beta chain was sequenced, so true repertoire diversity is likely underestimated because unpaired alpha chains were not captured. Bulk unsorted samples precluded comparing CD4+ and CD8+ T cell repertoires. The top 250 clones made up a significantly larger repertoire fraction in tumors than in blood (p = 0.039). The study included only four to six patients, and the authors note findings should be validated in a larger study. Pairs of tumor regions showed greater repertoire overlap (mean 36%) than tumor-adjacent pairs (roughly 17%) or tumor-blood pairs (approximately 15%), which is consistent with antigen-driven expansion.

Points on this clonotype: Its specific antigen is unknown. No much larger clone exists at a distance of one base, and base qualities are not known.

Total RNA and DNA were co-extracted from around 20-30 mg of bulk tissue with the AllPrep DNA/RNA mini kit, without cell sorting. Surgical resection was performed in China between 2015 and early 2016 on roughly 5 patients with histopathologically diagnosed primary liver carcinoma. At the time of sampling, the patients had chronic HBV infection and had not received any treatment. Fresh tumor and adjacent tissue pieces were bisected, with one half stored in RNAlater at -80 degrees C and the other half sent for histology. Taken from the germline V gene, the CDR1 and CDR2 loops are SGHNT and YENEEA. V was cut back by 9 bases and J by 1 base, leaving a gap of 21 bases between them. From its cysteine to its phenylalanine, the CDR3 spans 16 amino acids. Only the CDR3 region is kept as DNA, spanning 48 bases read in frame from base 1.

The rearranged segments are TRBV11-3 and TRBJ1-1, with the D gene not clear enough to name. This receptor was taken from a woman aged 60 to 75 with primary liver carcinoma and hepatitis B virus infection. The sample comprised tumor-adjacent normal liver tissue. The DNA reads TGTGCCAGGAGCCCCCCCGGAACACAAGGGAACACTGAAGCTTTCTTT. The resulting protein is CARSPPGTQGNTEAFF.